Given below is one T cell receptor (beta chain) in context. In the original processing: It was from reference gene primer amplification that nucleated cell counts were estimated. Data came from immunoSEQ multiplex PCR; TCRdb stores just in-frame clones and leaves some out. The DNA gave D and trimming, while V, J and clone size come from that table. The data show 200,000 or so clones, about 87% seen once. Germline-derived CDR1 and CDR2 are SNHLY and FYNNEI. V gave up 6 bases and J gave up 1 base; unmatched junction bases: 5. This CDR3 spans 14 amino acids. The data were obtained in a study of blood T cell repertoires in COVID-19. Background on the study: Researchers got acute and convalescent COVID-19 samples from the United States, Italy and Spain. PBMCs, B-cell-depleted T cells, or T cells were the source of the cDNA or gDNA that made up the material.

This TCR was sampled from a man in his 70s with acute or convalescent COVID-19. The chain has TRBV2 and TRBJ2-5; 7 nucleotides align to TRBD1. What was sequenced was peripheral blood. CDR3: CASSIGQVQETQYF. DNA of the CDR3: TGTGCCAGCAGCATTGGACAGGTCCAAGAGACCCAGTACTTC.